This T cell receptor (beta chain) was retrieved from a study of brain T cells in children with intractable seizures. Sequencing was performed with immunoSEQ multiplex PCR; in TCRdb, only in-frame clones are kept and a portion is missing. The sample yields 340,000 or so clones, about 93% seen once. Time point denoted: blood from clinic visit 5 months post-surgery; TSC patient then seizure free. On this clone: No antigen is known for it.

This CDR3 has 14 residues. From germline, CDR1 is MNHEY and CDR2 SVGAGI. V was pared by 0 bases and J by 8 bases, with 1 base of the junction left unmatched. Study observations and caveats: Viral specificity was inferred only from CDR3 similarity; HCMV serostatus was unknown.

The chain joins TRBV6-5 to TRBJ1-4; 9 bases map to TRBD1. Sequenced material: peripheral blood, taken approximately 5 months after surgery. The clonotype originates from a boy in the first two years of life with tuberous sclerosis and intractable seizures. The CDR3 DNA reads TGTGCCAGCAGTTACTCGACAGGGGGGGAAAAACTGTTTTTT. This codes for CASSYSTGGEKLFF.